This T cell receptor beta chain was found in a study of T cells in Graves' hyperthyroidism and ophthalmopathy. Overall study context: Before treatment of any kind, peripheral blood was taken at initial diagnosis. Notes on the study in general: Before onset, ophthalmopathy was predicted by the model a median approximately 6.5 months earlier. A model of 13 V-J pairs discriminated ophthalmopathy from stable hyperthyroidism.

Amplified TCR beta CDR3 regions came from RNA transcripts. HTBI primers were employed in a first-round RT-PCR of the TCR CDR3. TCRdb redid the calling of the multiplex PCR reads with MiXCR, one entry per CDR3 protein. The sample lists around 340,000 distinct CDR3 sequences; over 20% were seen once. The ends were cut back, 3 bases at V and 0 bases at J, with 8 bases in the middle. CDR3 length: 14 residues. Germline CDR1 and CDR2: LNHDA and SQIVND (reference sequence). These patients, aged 18 to 65, had recently diagnosed hyperthyroidism lasting under 2 months. For this clonotype: Its antigen remains unknown.

Input material: blood. The chain joins TRBV19 to TRBJ1-1; D is uncertain. The receptor was isolated from a woman aged 50 to 60 with Graves' hyperthyroidism. The CDR3, as DNA: TGTGCCAGTAGTATCCCACTATTGAACACTGAAGCTTTCTTT. Its protein product is CASSIPLLNTEAFF.